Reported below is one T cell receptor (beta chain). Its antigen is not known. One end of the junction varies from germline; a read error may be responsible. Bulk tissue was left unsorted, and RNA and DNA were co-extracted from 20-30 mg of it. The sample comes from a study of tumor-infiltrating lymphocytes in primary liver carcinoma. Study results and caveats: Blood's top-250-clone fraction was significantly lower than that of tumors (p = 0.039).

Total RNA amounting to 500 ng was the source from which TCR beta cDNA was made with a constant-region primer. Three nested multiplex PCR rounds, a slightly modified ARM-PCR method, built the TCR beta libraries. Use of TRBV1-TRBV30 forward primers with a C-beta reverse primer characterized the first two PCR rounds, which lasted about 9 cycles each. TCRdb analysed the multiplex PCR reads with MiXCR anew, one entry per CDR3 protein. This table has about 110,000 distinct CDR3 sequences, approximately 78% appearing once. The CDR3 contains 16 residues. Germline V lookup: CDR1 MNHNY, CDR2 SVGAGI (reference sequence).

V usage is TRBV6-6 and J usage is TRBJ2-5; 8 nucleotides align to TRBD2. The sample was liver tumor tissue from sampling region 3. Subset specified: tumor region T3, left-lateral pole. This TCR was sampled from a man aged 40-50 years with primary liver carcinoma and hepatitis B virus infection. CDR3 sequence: CASNYSPSGYQETQYF. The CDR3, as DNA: TGTGCCAGCAATTACTCCCCTAGCGGGTACCAAGAGACCCAGTACTTC.